One and the same sample provided the 18 T cell receptor beta chains below, sequenced in a study of T cell repertoires in cytomegalovirus infection. Via MiXCR, TCRdb re-called the reads, giving one row per CDR3 protein. Of around 570,000 distinct CDR3 sequences in the sample, almost 40% were seen once. No antigen has been assigned to these receptors. Sequenced material: cultured PBMCs, taken from culture after CMV antigen stimulation. These receptors came from a human donor in good health (CMV status not recorded). Some clones in this sample may be carry-over from other donors' samples.

The chain employs TRBV24-1 and TRBJ2-7; a possible D gene is TRBD2 (7 bases). CDR1 is KGHDR and CDR2 is SFDVKD in the germline V gene. This CDR3 has 16 amino acids. Trimming took 5 bases from V and 0 from J, leaving 16 bases between them. In DNA form, the CDR3 reads TGTGCCACCAGTGCCCCGGGGGGACAACTCTCCTACGAGCAGTACTTC. Translation: CATSAPGGQLSYEQYF.

The rearrangement joins TRBV19 to TRBJ1-2; 8 positions agree with TRBD1. V shed 9 bases, J shed 4 bases, and the junction held 4 bases outside the gene matches. From germline, CDR1 is LNHDA and CDR2 SQIVND (reference sequence). The CDR3 is 12 residues long. CDR3 sequence (DNA): TGTGCCAGCGACAGGGGTGGCTATGGCTACACCTTC. Amino acid sequence: CASDRGGYGYTF.

Many counts were recorded for this clonotype. This chain links TRBV6-1 with TRBJ2-7; 7 bases are shared with TRBD1. Germline trimming cut 6 bases from V and 3 bases from J; bases unmatched to any gene: 8. CDR3 length: 14 amino acids. CDR1 and CDR2 (germline): MNHNS, SASEGT. CDR3 nucleotide sequence: TGTGCCAGCAGCCCCGGGACAGCCTTCTACGAGCAGTACTTC. Translation gives CASSPGTAFYEQYF.

This clonotype was detected once. V is TRBV5-8 and J is TRBJ1-5; D is unclear. V was cut by 6 bases and J by 7 bases, with 14 bases left in between. The V gene's germline CDR1 is SGHTS and CDR2 YDEGEE. CDR3 length equals 13 residues. The CDR3 bases are TGTGCCAGCATTCGCCTACTAGGGCAGCCCCAGCATTTT. The encoded protein is CASIRLLGQPQHF.

CDR3 amino acids: CASSLTSGLTYEQYF. The CDR3 DNA sequence: TGTGCCAGCAGCCTAACTAGCGGGCTCACCTACGAGCAGTACTTC. This chain joins TRBV7-2 and TRBJ2-7, with TRBD2 matching 9 bases. V gave up 5 bases and J gave up 2 bases; unmatched junction bases: 7. CDR1 and CDR2 (germline): SGHTA, FQGNSA. This CDR3 is 15 amino acids long. The full variable domain, rest sourced from reference TRBV7-2 and TRBJ2-7, is GAGVSQSPSNKVTEKGKDVELRCDPISGHTALYWYRQSLGQGLEFLIYFQGNSAPDKSGLPSDRFSAERTGGSVSTLTIQRTQQEDSAVYLCASSLTSGLTYEQYFGPGTRLTVT.

CDR3 DNA: TGTGCCAGCAGTGAAGCGCGGGGGACAGGGGTCCTCCCTTACTTC. Translated: CASSEARGTGVLPYF. The rearrangement joins TRBV2 to TRBJ2-4; the match to TRBD1 covers 10 bases. There are 15 residues in the CDR3. From germline, CDR1 is SNHLY and CDR2 FYNNEI. The junction had 12 bases not matched to a gene; V was cut back by 0 bases and J by 16 bases.

CDR3: CASSRGRRGYEQYF. The CDR3 DNA is TGTGCCAGCAGCCGCGGTCGACGGGGATACGAGCAGTACTTC. The chain has TRBV7-8 and TRBJ2-7; D is perhaps TRBD2 (5 bases). The CDR3 consists of 14 residues. Germline values: CDR1 SGHVS, CDR2 FQNEAQ. V dropped 5 bases and J dropped 4 bases, with 15 bases sitting between them.

This clonotype showed up just a few times. The rearrangement joins TRBV19 to TRBJ2-3; TRBD2 matches 7 bases. V dropped 5 bases and J dropped 1; count of bases not matched to a gene: 6. Germline V gives CDR1 LNHDA, CDR2 SQIVND (reference sequence). There are 15 residues in the CDR3. CDR3 protein: CASSFQRGRTDTQYF. CDR3 bases: TGTGCCAGTAGTTTTCAGCGGGGCCGCACAGATACGCAGTATTTT.

This sequence joins TRBV19 and TRBJ2-7, with 8 bases matching TRBD1. J gave up 6 bases and V 3 bases, and 4 bases lay outside the gene matches. Germline values: CDR1 LNHDA, CDR2 SQIVND (reference sequence). This CDR3 is built from 13 residues. CDR3 sequence (DNA): TGTGCCAGTAGTATTTTAGACAGGGGCGAGCAGTACTTC. It codes for CASSILDRGEQYF.

This clonotype was found a few times. The rearrangement joins TRBV20-1 to TRBJ2-2, with 9 positions matching TRBD1. The CDR3 length is 15 residues. Germline loops: CDR1 DFQATT, CDR2 SNEGSKA (reference sequence). Trimming at V came to 6 bases and at J to 3 bases, leaving 8 bases not matched to a gene. The CDR3 spells CSAKTGGAYTGELFF. The CDR3, as DNA: TGCAGTGCAAAAACAGGGGGCGCGTACACCGGGGAGCTGTTTTTT.

The chain is built from TRBV6-1 and TRBJ2-1, with 12 bases that match TRBD2. V shed 9 bases and J 7 bases; nucleotides not matched to a gene: 4. In germline, CDR1 is MNHNS, CDR2 SASEGT. The length of the CDR3 is 13 residues. The CDR3 nucleotides read TGTGCCAGTTTGACTAGCGGGAGAAATGAGCAGTTCTTC. Residues: CASLTSGRNEQFF.

This clonotype turned up a few times. CDR3 amino acids: CASSYASFSSYEQYF. CDR3 nucleotide sequence: TGTGCCAGCAGTTACGCGTCTTTTTCTTCCTACGAGCAGTACTTC. The gene calls are TRBV6-2 or TRBV6-3 and TRBJ2-7; unclear D gene. V was shortened by 2 bases and J by 1 base, with 12 bases between the two germline ends. CDR1 and CDR2 (germline): MNHEY, SVGEGT. This CDR3 spans 15 amino acids.

V and J are TRBV5-3 and TRBJ2-1, with 8 bases that match TRBD2. TRBV5-3 counts as an open reading frame of uncertain function. This CDR3 spans 11 amino acids. Trimming removed 8 bases from V and 15 bases from J; junction bases left unmatched: 10. The CDR3 nucleotides read TGTGCCAGCAGCCTGGGGACTAGGGTGTTCTTC. It encodes CASSLGTRVFF.

The chain is built from TRBV12-3 or TRBV12-4 and TRBJ1-5; no reliable D call. CDR3 length: 15 amino acids. V was shortened by 3 bases and J by 3 bases, with 12 bases between the two germline ends. This chain's CDR3 is CASSLAVAPNQPQHF. In nucleotides, the CDR3 is TGTGCCAGCAGTTTGGCGGTCGCCCCCAATCAGCCCCAGCATTTT.

This rearrangement joins TRBV7-2 to TRBJ2-4, with TRBD2 matching over 12 bases. This CDR3 has 14 residues. Germline CDR1 reads SGHTA; CDR2 reads FQGNSA. V lost 5 bases and J lost 8; bases outside the gene matches: 4. Here the CDR3 reads CASSPSGGGDIQYF. CDR3 DNA: TGTGCCAGCAGCCCTAGCGGGGGGGGGGACATTCAGTACTTC.

Regarding this clonotype: Just one base apart from a much larger clone, this may be a read error. The chain carries TRBV7-9 and TRBJ1-1, with 7 bases that match TRBD1. The CDR3 is made up of 14 amino acids. The germline V gene has CDR1 SEHNR and CDR2 FQNEAQ (reference sequence). V was clipped by 4 bases and J by 0 bases; unmatched bases: 2. The CDR3: CASSSGQMNTEAFF. The CDR3 DNA reads TGTGCCAGCAGCTCGGGACAGATGAACACTGAAGCTTTCTTT.

This clonotype was counted ten times or more. The genes are TRBV7-6 and TRBJ1-1, with D unresolved. The length of the CDR3 is 14 residues. CDR1 SGHVS and CDR2 FNYEAQ come from the germline V gene. Trimming pared 2 bases from V and 6 bases from J, leaving 13 bases between. This chain's CDR3 is CASSLPSERAEAFF. The CDR3, as DNA: TGTGCCAGCAGCTTACCCAGTGAAAGGGCTGAAGCTTTCTTT.

This clonotype was detected a few times. The CDR3 DNA is TGTGCCAGCAGTTACTCGTCGGTTGGGCGAGGGGGGCAAGAGACCCAGTACTTC. Translation gives CASSYSSVGRGGQETQYF. The chain couples TRBV6-5 to TRBJ2-5; possibly TRBD1 or TRBD2 for D (6 bases each). The CDR3 has 18 amino acids. Germline CDR1 is MNHEY and CDR2 is SVGAGI. V was clipped by 0 bases and J by 2 bases, with 19 bases between them.